These 12 T cell receptor beta chains share one sample of origin, sequenced in a study of blood T cell repertoires in COVID-19. Data came from immunoSEQ multiplex PCR; TCRdb stores just in-frame clones and leaves some out. The sample lists 100,000 or so clones, around four fifths occurring once. Sequenced input: peripheral blood. Receptors originate from a man between 45 and 60 years old with active or convalescent COVID-19.

V gene TRBV10-3 combines with J gene TRBJ1-3; 7 positions agree with TRBD1. Germline trimming cut 5 bases from V and 0 bases from J; bases unmatched to any gene: 7. This CDR3 is 16 amino acids long. Germline V CDR1 and CDR2: ENHRY, SYGVKD. The CDR3 sequence: CAISPGTASSGNTIYF. Written as DNA, the CDR3 is TGTGCCATCAGTCCCGGGACAGCCTCCTCTGGAAACACCATATATTTT.

The chain recombines TRBV2 with TRBJ1-6; weak D call: TRBD1 (6 bases). From germline, CDR1 is SNHLY and CDR2 FYNNEI. The V end lost 7 bases, the J end lost 11 bases, and 18 bases lay between the germline ends. This CDR3 is built from 14 residues. CDR3 coding DNA: TGTGCCAGCAACCTCACAGGGAAGAGAACACCCCTCCACTTT. Translating gives CASNLTGKRTPLHF.

The genes are TRBV7-3 and TRBJ2-1, with 9 bases matching TRBD2. CDR1 is SGHTA, CDR2 FQGTGA, per germline. The length of the CDR3 is 15 residues. Unmatched junction bases numbered 4, after V lost 5 bases and J lost 2 bases. CDR3 amino acids: CASSELAGTYNEQFF. CDR3 DNA sequence: TGTGCCAGCAGCGAGCTAGCGGGGACCTACAATGAGCAGTTCTTC.

This clone is a singleton in its sample. The chain is built from TRBV3-1 (or the pseudogene TRBV3-2) and TRBJ2-7; D is possibly TRBD2 (6 bases). In germline, CDR1 is LGHDT, CDR2 YNNKEL (reference sequence). This CDR3 is built from 16 residues. V lost 2 bases to trimming and J lost 1 base, with 15 bases between them. CDR3 sequence: CASSQTDAGGSYEQYF. The CDR3, as DNA: TGTGCCAGCAGCCAAACTGACGCCGGAGGGTCCTACGAGCAGTACTTC.

The chain couples TRBV5-6 to TRBJ2-1; D perhaps matches TRBD1 (6 bases). The germline gives CDR1 SGHDT, CDR2 YYEEEE. Trimming removed 4 bases from V and 9 bases from J, with 20 bases in between. The CDR3 length is 15 residues. Written as DNA, the CDR3 is TGTGCCAGCAGCCCTGAGGGGGATCTGGGATTTGAGCAGTTCTTC. Protein sequence: CASSPEGDLGFEQFF. Together with reference TRBV5-6 and TRBJ2-1, the CDR3 gives the full variable domain: DAGVTQSPTHLIKTRGQQVTLRCSPKSGHDTVSWYQQALGQGPQFIFQYYEEEERQRGNFPDRFSGHQFPNYSSELNVNALLLGDSALYLCASSPEGDLGFEQFFGPGTRLTVL.

The genes are TRBV3-1 (or the pseudogene TRBV3-2) and TRBJ2-5; no clear D. CDR1 is LGHDT, CDR2 YNNKEL, per germline (reference sequence). The CDR3 spans 12 residues. Trimming pared 4 bases from V and 4 bases from J, leaving 7 bases between. The CDR3 sequence: CASSPSGETQYF. In nucleotides, the CDR3 is TGTGCCAGCAGCCCGTCAGGAGAGACCCAGTACTTC.

This clone was seen once. CDR3 amino acids: CASSQVREKLFF. CDR3 sequence (DNA): TGCGCCAGCAGCCAAGTGAGGGAAAAACTGTTTTTT. This chain joins TRBV4-1 and TRBJ1-4; the D is unclear. Looked up from germline, CDR1 is MGHRA and CDR2 is YSYEKL. Trimming shortened V by 1 base and J by 8 bases, and 5 bases separated the two germline ends. There are 12 residues in the CDR3.

The V call is TRBV30, the J call TRBJ2-7; weak D call: TRBD2 (5 bases). The CDR3 is made up of 17 amino acids. V was pared by 2 bases and J by 7 bases, with 27 bases between. Germline CDR1 GTSNPN, CDR2 SVGIG (reference sequence). The CDR3 DNA reads TGTGCCTGGAGTTCTCCAACACCCCCGGAGGCCCTTCGGGAGCAGTACTTC. Its translation is CAWSSPTPPEALREQYF. Complete variable domain (other parts from reference TRBV30 and TRBJ2-7): SQTIHQWPATLVQPVGSPLSLECTVEGTSNPNLYWYRQAAGRGLQLLFYSVGIGQISSEVPQNLSASRPQDRQFILSSKKLLLSDSGFYLCAWSSPTPPEALREQYFGPGTRLTVT.

The V gene is TRBV7-9, the J gene TRBJ1-1; TRBD1 might be the D (6 bases). Germline CDR1 is SEHNR and CDR2 is FQNEAQ (reference sequence). The length of the CDR3 is 14 residues. V lost 6 bases and J 6 bases, leaving 17 bases between the germline ends. CDR3 sequence: CASRIAGVSAEAFF. The CDR3 bases are TGTGCCAGCAGGATAGCAGGGGTTAGTGCTGAAGCTTTCTTT.

J is TRBJ2-7 and V is TRBV7-9; D remains ambiguous. In germline, CDR1 is SEHNR, CDR2 FQNEAQ (reference sequence). CDR3 length: 13 residues. The V end was cut by 5 bases, the J end by 3 bases, with 11 bases between. The CDR3 here is CASSPLAVYEQYF. Written as DNA, the CDR3 is TGTGCCAGCAGCCCCCTCGCGGTCTACGAGCAGTACTTC. Using reference TRBV7-9 and TRBJ2-7 for the parts outside the CDR3, the full variable domain is DTGVSQNPRHKITKRGQNVTFRCDPISEHNRLYWYRQTLGQGPEFLTYFQNEAQLEKSRLLSDRFSAERPKGSFSTLEIQRTEQGDSAMYLCASSPLAVYEQYFGPGTRLTVT.

The CDR3 here is CASSPRQGADTQYF. DNA for the CDR3: TGCGCCAGCAGCCCCCGACAGGGCGCAGATACGCAGTATTTT. The rearrangement uses TRBV4-1 and TRBJ2-3; TRBD1 aligns across 7 bases. The germline V gene has CDR1 MGHRA and CDR2 YSYEKL. V was clipped by 4 bases and J by 4 bases; unmatched bases: 5. The CDR3 runs 14 residues.

The chain links TRBV4-1 to TRBJ2-5; a possible D gene is TRBD2 (5 bases). The CDR3 runs 15 residues. Germline assignment: CDR1 MGHRA and CDR2 YSYEKL. V lost 0 bases to trimming and J lost 1 base, with 9 bases between them. The CDR3: CASSQEYGIQETQYF. CDR3 nucleotides: TGCGCCAGCAGCCAAGAGTACGGGATCCAAGAGACCCAGTACTTC.